These T cell receptor beta chains were read from a single sample in a study of blood T cell repertoires in COVID-19. Profiling relied on immunoSEQ multiplex PCR, and the TCRdb table lists in-frame clones only, not all of them. The sample lists about 290,000 clones; around 89% were seen once. Sample: peripheral blood. The source is a man aged 40-55 years with acute or convalescent COVID-19. Each CDR3 is given with its conserved first and last residue. D genes are given only for firm matches. Size is stated for part of the rows, as once, few or many counts, or as a class when the clone is expanded.

v_gene,abundance,d_gene,j_gene,CDR3nt,CDR3aa
TRBV7-3,.,.,TRBJ1-2,TGTGCCAGCAGCCGCGAAGAGACAGCCTATGGCTACACCTTC,CASSREETAYGYTF
TRBV2,.,TRBD2,TRBJ2-1,TGTGCCAGCAGGCAACTAGCGGGGGCCGACAATGAGCAGTTCTTC,CASRQLAGADNEQFF
TRBV2,.,TRBD1,TRBJ1-1,TGTGCCAGCCGACGACAGGGAGCTGAAGCTTTCTTT,CASRRQGAEAFF
TRBV2,.,.,TRBJ2-3,TGTGCCAGCAATCCGACCTTAAGAGGGGGAGATACGCAGTATTTT,CASNPTLRGGDTQYF
TRBV7-6,.,.,TRBJ1-4,TGTGCCAGCAGCTTAGGAGGGTGGTCTAATGAAAAACTGTTTTTT,CASSLGGWSNEKLFF
TRBV6-1,.,TRBD1,TRBJ2-7,TGTGCCAGCAGTGAATCGCCAGGGGGCGTCTACGAGCAGTACTTC,CASSESPGGVYEQYF
TRBV28,.,TRBD1,TRBJ2-7,TGTGCCAGCCAGACAGGGCCTACCTACGAGCAGTACTTC,CASQTGPTYEQYF
TRBV7-8,once,.,TRBJ2-1,TGTGCCAGCAGCCCACAGGGTAGACCCTACAATGAGCAGTTCTTC,CASSPQGRPYNEQFF
TRBV12-5,.,.,TRBJ2-2,TGTGCTAGTGGTTTGTATGGAGGGTTCGGGGAGCTGTTTTTT,CASGLYGGFGELFF
TRBV7-9,.,.,TRBJ2-6,TGTGCCAGCAGCTGGGACACCTCTAGCTCTGGGGCCAACGTCCTGACTTTC,CASSWDTSSSGANVLTF
TRBV15,.,TRBD1,TRBJ1-5,TGTGCCACCAGCGTGGACAGGGGGTATCAGCCCCAGCATTTT,CATSVDRGYQPQHF
TRBV5-6,.,TRBD1,TRBJ1-6,TGTGCCAGCAGCGTGGACAGGGAGTCACCCCTCCACTTT,CASSVDRESPLHF
TRBV5-4,.,.,TRBJ1-2,TGTGCCAGCAGCTTGGCAGGGATCTATGGCTACACCTTC,CASSLAGIYGYTF
TRBV24-1,.,.,TRBJ1-2,TGTGCCACCAGTGACCCGGACAATAACTATGGCTACACCTTC,CATSDPDNNYGYTF
TRBV5-6,.,.,TRBJ2-3,TGTGCCAGCACCCCGTTAGACACCACAGATACGCAGTATTTT,CASTPLDTTDTQYF
TRBV29-1,.,.,TRBJ1-2,TGCAGCGTTGACCCCCCCCTAGGGGATGGCTACACCTTC,CSVDPPLGDGYTF
TRBV9,.,TRBD2,TRBJ2-5,TGTGCCAGCAGCCCACTCGGGAGGAGCGGGGTTAGTGAGACCCAGTACTTC,CASSPLGRSGVSETQYF
TRBV9,once,TRBD1,TRBJ2-2,TGTGCCAGCAGCGTAGTCGGGACAGGGGGAACCGGGGAGCTGTTTTTT,CASSVVGTGGTGELFF
TRBV2,.,TRBD1,TRBJ2-4,TGTGCCAGCAGTGAAAGATGGGGACAGGGGTCAAACATTCAGTACTTC,CASSERWGQGSNIQYF
TRBV5-6,.,TRBD1,TRBJ2-3,TGTGCCAGCAGTTCTTACTTCCGGGACAGGGGTACAGATACGCAGTATTTT,CASSSYFRDRGTDTQYF
TRBV3-1/TRBV3-2,.,.,TRBJ1-3,TGTGCCAGCAGCCTCCTGGGAGGGACTGGAAACACCATATATTTT,CASSLLGGTGNTIYF
TRBV24-1,.,TRBD1,TRBJ2-1,TGTGCCACCAGTGACCCCGGACAGGGGAGCAATGAGCAGTTCTTC,CATSDPGQGSNEQFF
TRBV6-1,.,.,TRBJ1-3,TGTGCCAGCAGTGCCCCAGCGGGTCTTAGCTCTGGAAACACCATATATTTT,CASSAPAGLSSGNTIYF
TRBV19,.,TRBD1,TRBJ2-7,TGTGCCACCTCCGTAGGCCACAGGGGCGCCTACGAGCAGTACTTC,CATSVGHRGAYEQYF
TRBV12-3/TRBV12-4,.,.,TRBJ1-1,TGTGCCAGCAGGTGGGGGGGCACTGAAGCTTTCTTT,CASRWGGTEAFF
TRBV3-1/TRBV3-2,.,.,TRBJ2-2,TGTGCCAGCAGCCAATTCCCCCAGGAGCTGTTTTTT,CASSQFPQELFF
TRBV5-1,.,TRBD1,TRBJ2-7,TGCGCCAGCAGCTCCCGGGACAGGGACTACGAGCAGTACTTC,CASSSRDRDYEQYF
TRBV4-1,once,TRBD1,TRBJ1-2,TGCGCCAGCAGCCAGACAGGGGGCAGGTGGGACTATGGCTACACCTTC,CASSQTGGRWDYGYTF
TRBV19,once,.,TRBJ1-1,TGTGCCAGTAGTATTCTCTGGGGGGGGAACACTGAAGCTTTCTTT,CASSILWGGNTEAFF
TRBV5-1,.,TRBD1,TRBJ2-7,TGCGCCAGCAGCCCGGGACAGGGTCAGCACGAGCAGTACTTC,CASSPGQGQHEQYF
TRBV25-1,.,.,TRBJ2-7,TGTGCCAGCATTACGGAGGACCCCACCTACGAGCAGTACTTC,CASITEDPTYEQYF
TRBV5-1,once,.,TRBJ2-7,TGCGCCAGCAGGGGGGACATCTACGAGCAGTACTTC,CASRGDIYEQYF
TRBV3-1/TRBV3-2,.,.,TRBJ1-2,TGTGCCAGCAGCCGATTCCAGGACTATGGCTACACCTTC,CASSRFQDYGYTF
TRBV10-3,.,TRBD1,TRBJ1-2,TGTGCCATCAGCCCCAACACAGGGGTATGGAATGGCTACACCTTC,CAISPNTGVWNGYTF
TRBV2,once,.,TRBJ1-4,TGTGCCAGCAGCCCCGGGCCCCCGGACGGGGGTGAAAAACTGTTTTTT,CASSPGPPDGGEKLFF